This TCR beta chain was recorded in a study of T cell responses to AZD1222 COVID-19 vaccine. The V gene's germline CDR1 is ENHRY and CDR2 SYGVKD. Deletions cut 10 bases from V and 0 bases from J, with 15 bases between. CDR3 size: 14 residues. The data were produced by immunoSEQ multiplex PCR, yet TCRdb's version contains in-frame clones alone and is incomplete. The table lists about 120,000 clones, over 70% of them singletons, with over 5.5% in the top ten. The rearrangement uses TRBV10-3 and TRBJ1-1, with D uncertain. The sequence was obtained from an adult in good health. The source material was peripheral blood, sampled on day 0 of AZD1222 vaccination. CDR3 protein: CASQAGRMNTEAFF. CDR3 coding DNA: TGTGCCAGCCAGGCAGGACGTATGAACACTGAAGCTTTCTTT.